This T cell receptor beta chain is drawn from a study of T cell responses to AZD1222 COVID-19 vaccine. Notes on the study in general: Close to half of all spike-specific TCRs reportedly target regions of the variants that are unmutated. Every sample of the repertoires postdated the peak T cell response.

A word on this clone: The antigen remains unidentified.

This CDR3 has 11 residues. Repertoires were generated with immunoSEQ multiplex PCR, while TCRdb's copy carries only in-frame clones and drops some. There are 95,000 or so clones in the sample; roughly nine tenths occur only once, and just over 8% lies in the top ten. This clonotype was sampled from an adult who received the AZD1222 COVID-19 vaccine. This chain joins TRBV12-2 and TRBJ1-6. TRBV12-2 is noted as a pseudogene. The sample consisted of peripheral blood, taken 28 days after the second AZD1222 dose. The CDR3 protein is CASRLRSPLHF. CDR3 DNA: TGTGCAAGTCGCTTGAGATCACCCCTCCACTTT.